This TCR beta chain comes out of a study of shared clonotypes between healthy human individuals. General study points: Naive subsets tended to show greater estimated richness than memory subsets.

Details on this clone: Its antigen is as yet unknown.

The test was conducted at deep level. Using immunoSEQ multiplex PCR, the repertoire was profiled, and TCRdb retains in-frame clones only, with some absent. The sample carries some 650,000 clones, more than 95% recorded once. V lost 0 bases and J 3 bases, leaving 6 bases between the germline ends. The CDR3 consists of 14 residues. Germline lookup yields CDR1 KGHSH and CDR2 LQKENI. This rearrangement joins TRBV18 to TRBJ1-5; D is unclear. The TCR was taken from a woman aged 25 to 39 in good health. Material: naive CD4+ T cells sorted from blood. Subset reported: CD45RA+ positively selected. Here the CDR3 reads CASSPPLYNQPQHF. The CDR3 DNA sequence: TGTGCCAGCTCACCACCGTTATACAATCAGCCCCAGCATTTT. Looking up the rest from reference TRBV18 and TRBJ1-5 gives the full variable domain: NAGVMQNPRHLVRRRGQEARLRCSPMKGHSHVYWYRQLPEEGLKFMVYLQKENIIDESGMPKERFSAEFPKEGPSILRIQQVVRGDSAAYFCASSPPLYNQPQHFGDGTRLSIL.